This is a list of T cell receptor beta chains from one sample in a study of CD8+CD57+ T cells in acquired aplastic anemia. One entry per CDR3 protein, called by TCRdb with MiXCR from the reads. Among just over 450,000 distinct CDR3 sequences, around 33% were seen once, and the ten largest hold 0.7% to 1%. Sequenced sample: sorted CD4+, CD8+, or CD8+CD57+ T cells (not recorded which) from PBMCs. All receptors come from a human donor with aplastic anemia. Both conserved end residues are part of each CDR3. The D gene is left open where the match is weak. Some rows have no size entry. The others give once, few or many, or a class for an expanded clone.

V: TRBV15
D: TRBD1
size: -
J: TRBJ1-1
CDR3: CATSREGTVYEAFF
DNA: TGTGCCACCAGCAGGGAGGGGACAGTGTATGAAGCTTTCTTT

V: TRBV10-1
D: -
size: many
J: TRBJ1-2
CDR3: CASSEGGGRGGYTF
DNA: TGCGCCAGCAGTGAAGGTGGGGGGCGGGGTGGCTACACCTTC

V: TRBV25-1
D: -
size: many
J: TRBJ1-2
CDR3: CASSDASRYYGYTF
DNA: TGTGCCAGCAGTGACGCCAGTCGCTACTATGGCTACACCTTC

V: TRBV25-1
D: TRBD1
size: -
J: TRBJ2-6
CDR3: CASKTGAFSGANVLTF
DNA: TGTGCCAGCAAAACAGGGGCCTTTTCTGGGGCCAACGTCCTGACTTTC

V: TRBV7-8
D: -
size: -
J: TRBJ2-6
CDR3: CASSSRGVGANVLTF
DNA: TGTGCCAGCAGCTCCCGCGGGGTTGGGGCCAACGTCCTGACTTTC

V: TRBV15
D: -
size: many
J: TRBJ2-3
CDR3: CATSRDRGDTQYF
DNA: TGTGCCACCAGCAGAGACAGGGGAGATACGCAGTATTTT

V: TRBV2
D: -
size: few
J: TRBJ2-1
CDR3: CASNRREQGRNEQFF
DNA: TGTGCCAGCAACCGAAGGGAACAGGGGAGGAATGAGCAGTTCTTC

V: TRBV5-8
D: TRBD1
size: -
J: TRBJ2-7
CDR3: CASSLNRGQYF
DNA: TGTGCCAGCAGCCTAAACAGGGGTCAGTACTTC

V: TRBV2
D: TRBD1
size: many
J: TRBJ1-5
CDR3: CASSLQGNQPQHF
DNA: TGTGCCAGCAGTTTACAGGGGAATCAGCCCCAGCATTTT

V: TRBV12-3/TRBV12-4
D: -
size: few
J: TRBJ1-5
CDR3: CASSLGRRAQPQHF
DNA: TGTGCCAGCAGTTTAGGACGTCGGGCCCAGCCCCAGCATTTT

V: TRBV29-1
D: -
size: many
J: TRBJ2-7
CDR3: CSVEGQGGREQYF
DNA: TGCAGCGTTGAGGGGCAGGGAGGTCGCGAGCAGTACTTC

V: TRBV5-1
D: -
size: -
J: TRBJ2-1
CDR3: CASSSNGGSYNEQFF
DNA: TGCGCCAGCAGCTCTAACGGGGGCTCCTACAATGAGCAGTTCTTC

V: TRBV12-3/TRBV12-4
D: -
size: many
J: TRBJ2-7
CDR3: CASSSRGRQTYEQYF
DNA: TGTGCCAGCAGTTCCCGGGGCCGCCAAACCTACGAGCAGTACTTC

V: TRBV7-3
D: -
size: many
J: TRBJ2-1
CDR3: CASSPGTTYNEQFF
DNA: TGTGCCAGCAGCCCAGGTACTACCTACAATGAGCAGTTCTTC

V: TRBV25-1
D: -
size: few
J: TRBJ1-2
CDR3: CASSYSRRTASYPGGLF
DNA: TGTGCCAGCAGTTACTCGAGAAGGACCGCTTCGTATCCCGGCGGACTCTTC

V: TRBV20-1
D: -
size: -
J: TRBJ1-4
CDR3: CSATHSDQNEKLFF
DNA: TGCAGTGCTACCCACTCGGACCAAAATGAAAAACTGTTTTTT

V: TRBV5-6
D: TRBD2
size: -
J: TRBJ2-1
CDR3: CASSYTSGSSYNEQFF
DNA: TGTGCCAGCAGCTATACTAGCGGGAGCTCCTACAATGAGCAGTTCTTC

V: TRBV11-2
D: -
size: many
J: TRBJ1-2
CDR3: CASSLEGHTANYGYTF
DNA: TGTGCCAGCAGCTTAGAAGGGCACACCGCTAACTATGGCTACACCTTC

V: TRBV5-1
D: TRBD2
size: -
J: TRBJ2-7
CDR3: CASSFSLAGRPGVRTEQYF
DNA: TGCGCCAGCAGCTTCTCTTTAGCGGGAAGGCCGGGCGTGAGAACCGAGCAGTACTTC

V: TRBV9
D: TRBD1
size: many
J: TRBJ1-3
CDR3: CASSPGWTGGGNTIYF
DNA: TGTGCCAGCAGCCCTGGGTGGACAGGGGGTGGAAACACCATATATTTT

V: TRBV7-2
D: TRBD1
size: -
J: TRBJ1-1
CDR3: CASTTGQGTEAFF
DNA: TGTGCCAGCACCACTGGACAGGGGACTGAAGCTTTCTTT

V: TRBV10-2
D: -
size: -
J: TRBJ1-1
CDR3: CASSEVGETEAFF
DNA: TGCGCCAGCAGTGAGGTAGGGGAGACTGAAGCTTTCTTT

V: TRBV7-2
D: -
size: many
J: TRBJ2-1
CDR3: CASSLDSNEQFF
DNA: TGTGCCAGCAGCTTAGACTCGAATGAGCAGTTCTTC

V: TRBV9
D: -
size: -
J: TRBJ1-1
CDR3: CASSSERDSNTEAFF
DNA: TGTGCCAGCAGTAGCGAGAGGGACTCGAACACTGAAGCTTTCTTT

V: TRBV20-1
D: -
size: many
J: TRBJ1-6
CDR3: CSARVDNSPLHF
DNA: TGCAGTGCTAGAGTAGATAATTCACCCCTCCACTTT

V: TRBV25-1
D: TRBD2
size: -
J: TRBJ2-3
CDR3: CASSSRLAGGITDTQYF
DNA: TGTGCCAGCAGCTCCCGACTAGCGGGGGGTATCACAGATACGCAGTATTTT

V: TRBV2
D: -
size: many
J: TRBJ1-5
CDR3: CASSAVGNQPQHF
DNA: TGTGCCAGCAGTGCGGTCGGTAATCAGCCCCAGCATTTT

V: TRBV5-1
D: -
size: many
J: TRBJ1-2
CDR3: CASSLATEGYGYTF
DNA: TGCGCCAGCAGCTTGGCGACTGAAGGATATGGCTACACCTTC

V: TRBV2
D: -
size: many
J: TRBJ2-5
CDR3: CASSTGGGETQYF
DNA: TGTGCCAGCAGTACGGGGGGCGGGGAGACCCAGTACTTC

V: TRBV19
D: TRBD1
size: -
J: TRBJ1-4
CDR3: CASSGPGTGLSGNLFF
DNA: TGTGCCAGTAGTGGGCCCGGGACAGGGTTGAGTGGAAACCTGTTTTTT

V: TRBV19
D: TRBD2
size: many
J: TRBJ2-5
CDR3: CASSVQAGGGQETQYF
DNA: TGTGCCAGTAGTGTTCAAGCGGGGGGGGGCCAAGAGACCCAGTACTTC

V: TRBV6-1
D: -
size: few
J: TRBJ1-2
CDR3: CASTTAGVSGNTF
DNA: TGTGCCAGCACAACAGCTGGGGTCTCTGGAAACACCTTC

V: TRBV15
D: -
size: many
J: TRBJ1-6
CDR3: CATSTRKVNNSPLHF
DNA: TGTGCCACCAGCACGAGGAAGGTTAATAATTCACCCCTCCACTTT

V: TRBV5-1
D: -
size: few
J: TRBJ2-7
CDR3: CASSSDRPLLEQYF
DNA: TGCGCCAGCAGCTCCGACAGGCCGCTTTTGGAGCAGTACTTC

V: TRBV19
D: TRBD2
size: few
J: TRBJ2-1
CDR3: CAKTLASGYNEQFF
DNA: TGTGCCAAAACACTAGCGAGCGGGTACAATGAGCAGTTCTTC

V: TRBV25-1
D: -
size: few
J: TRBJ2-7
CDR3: CASSPTGSSRGYEQYF
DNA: TGTGCCAGCAGCCCCACGGGGTCTAGCCGAGGCTACGAGCAGTACTTC

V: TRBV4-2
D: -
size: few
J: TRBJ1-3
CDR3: CASSQGAQSRDTIYF
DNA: TGTGCCAGCAGCCAAGGAGCACAGAGTCGGGACACCATATATTTT

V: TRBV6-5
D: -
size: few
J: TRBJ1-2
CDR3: CASSYGGGGYGYTF
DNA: TGTGCCAGCAGTTACGGGGGAGGCGGCTATGGCTACACCTTC

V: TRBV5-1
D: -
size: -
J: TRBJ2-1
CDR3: CASRPSTGSLNEQFF
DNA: TGCGCCAGCAGACCGTCCACAGGGTCTCTCAATGAGCAGTTCTTC

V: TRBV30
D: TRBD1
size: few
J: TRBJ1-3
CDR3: CAWRDRAGNTIYF
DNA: TGTGCCTGGAGAGACAGGGCTGGAAACACCATATATTTT

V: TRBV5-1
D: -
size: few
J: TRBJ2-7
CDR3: CASSPGAGTYEQYF
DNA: TGCGCCAGCAGCCCAGGGGCAGGAACCTACGAGCAGTACTTC

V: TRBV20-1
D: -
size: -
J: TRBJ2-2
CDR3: CSARAPLETGELFF
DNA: TGCAGTGCTAGAGCCCCTCTGGAGACCGGGGAGCTGTTTTTT

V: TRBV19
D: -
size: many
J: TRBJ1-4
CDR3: CATTGITNEKLFF
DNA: TGTGCCACTACAGGAATAACTAATGAAAAACTGTTTTTT

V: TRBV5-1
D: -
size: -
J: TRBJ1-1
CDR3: CASSLVAGSDTEAFF
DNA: TGCGCCAGCAGCTTGGTCGCAGGGTCGGACACTGAAGCTTTCTTT

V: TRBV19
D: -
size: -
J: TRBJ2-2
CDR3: CASSIVGRAAGELFF
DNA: TGTGCCAGTAGTATAGTAGGTCGGGCCGCCGGGGAGCTGTTTTTT

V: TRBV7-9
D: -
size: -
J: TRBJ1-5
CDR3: CASSLGGGAGSNQPQHF
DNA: TGTGCCAGCAGCTTAGGTGGAGGGGCAGGGAGCAATCAGCCCCAGCATTTT

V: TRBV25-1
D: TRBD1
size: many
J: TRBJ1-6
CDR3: CASSEVGGQGDSPLHF
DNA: TGTGCCAGCAGTGAAGTTGGCGGACAGGGGGATTCACCCCTCCACTTT

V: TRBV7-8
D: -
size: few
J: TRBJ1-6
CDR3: CASSHRQVTSYNSPLHF
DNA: TGTGCCAGCAGCCACAGACAAGTGACCTCCTATAATTCACCCCTCCACTTT

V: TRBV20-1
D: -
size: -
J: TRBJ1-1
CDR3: CSGLAGVVPNTEASF
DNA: TGCAGTGGACTGGCAGGGGTGGTCCCGAACACTGAAGCTTCCTTT